These 32 T cell receptor beta chains share one sample of origin, sequenced in a study of blood T cell repertoires in COVID-19. The protocol was immunoSEQ multiplex PCR, while the TCRdb copy is restricted to in-frame clones and leaves out a portion. The sample records 60,000 or so clones, nearly 80% being singletons. The sample was peripheral blood. Receptors originate from a human donor in a cohort sampled during active COVID-19.

The V gene is TRBV7-9, the J gene TRBJ1-2; D is unresolved. V was cut by 7 bases and J by 4 bases, with 25 bases left in between. The CDR3 sequence is 17 residues long. Germline V gene sequence: CDR1 SEHNR, CDR2 FQNEAQ (reference sequence). The CDR3 coding sequence is TGTGCCAGCACCTCCCTCTCGCTCATCCTTCCCGGCTATGGCTACACCTTC. It specifies CASTSLSLILPGYGYTF. Using reference TRBV7-9 and TRBJ1-2 for the parts outside the CDR3, the full variable domain is DTGVSQNPRHKITKRGQNVTFRCDPISEHNRLYWYRQTLGQGPEFLTYFQNEAQLEKSRLLSDRFSAERPKGSFSTLEIQRTEQGDSAMYLCASTSLSLILPGYGYTFGSGTRLTVV.

The V call is TRBV19, the J call TRBJ2-7, with TRBD1 matching 8 bases. The CDR3 runs 17 residues. Germline loops: CDR1 LNHDA, CDR2 SQIVND (reference sequence). The V segment lost 6 bases and the J segment 6 bases; nucleotides outside the gene matches: 19. CDR3 nucleotides: TGTGCCAGTAGCCGAGTATCTGGGGGGACAGGCCGATCCGAGCAGTACTTC. This codes for CASSRVSGGTGRSEQYF.

V gene TRBV5-5 combines with J gene TRBJ2-1; no firm D call. Trimming shortened V by 4 bases and J by 6 bases, and 8 bases separated the two germline ends. The germline CDR1 and CDR2 sequences are SGHKS and YYEKEE (reference sequence). The CDR3 sequence is 12 residues long. The CDR3 bases are TGTGCCAGCAGCGCCTTAGTCAATGAGCAGTTCTTC. This translates into CASSALVNEQFF.

The chain uses TRBV7-9 and TRBJ1-2; 7 positions match TRBD1. The CDR3 has 16 residues. Germline assignment: CDR1 SEHNR and CDR2 FQNEAQ (reference sequence). With 0 bases clipped from V and 1 base from J, the junction kept 5 bases outside the gene matches. The CDR3 protein is CASSLAGDRINYGYTF. In DNA, the CDR3 is TGTGCCAGCAGCTTAGCGGGGGACAGAATTAACTATGGCTACACCTTC.

The chain joins TRBV5-4 to TRBJ2-5; TRBD2 aligns across 7 bases. CDR1 is SGHNT and CDR2 is YYREEE in the germline V gene (reference sequence). J was trimmed by 0 bases and V by 5 bases; bases with no gene match: 10. This CDR3 region has 16 residues. Written as DNA, the CDR3 is TGTGCCAGCAGTTCCGTAAGCGGGGACTACCAAGAGACCCAGTACTTC. Translation gives CASSSVSGDYQETQYF.

The rearrangement uses TRBV29-1 and TRBJ1-2; D is perhaps TRBD1 (6 bases). This CDR3 has 17 residues. CDR1 and CDR2 (germline): SQVTM, ANQGSEA. The ends were cut back, 7 bases at V and 7 bases at J, with 31 bases in the middle. The DNA of the CDR3 is TGCAGCGCACGAGGCTTTAGTATAGGGGGTTTTTCGGCTGGCTACACCTTC. This gives the protein CSARGFSIGGFSAGYTF.

This clone came up once. The chain couples TRBV6-5 to TRBJ2-7; 10 bases are shared with TRBD1. This CDR3 contains 15 residues. V dropped 3 bases and J dropped 2; count of bases not matched to a gene: 4. In germline, CDR1 is MNHEY, CDR2 SVGAGI. The CDR3 spells CASSYRQGATYEQYF. The CDR3 nucleotides read TGTGCCAGCAGTTATAGACAGGGGGCGACCTACGAGCAGTACTTC.

This rearrangement joins TRBV5-1 to TRBJ2-2; D gene ambiguous. Germline values: CDR1 SGHRS, CDR2 YFSETQ. Trimming took off 0 bases at V and 5 bases at J, with 5 bases between the two ends. This CDR3 has 13 residues. CDR3 DNA sequence: TGCGCCAGCAGCTTGGTTCTAACCGGGGAGCTGTTTTTT. Its protein is CASSLVLTGELFF.

The chain couples TRBV18 to TRBJ1-1, with a possible D match to TRBD1 (5 bases). Looked up from germline, CDR1 is KGHSH and CDR2 is LQKENI. V lost 0 bases and J lost 1, with 9 bases in between. The CDR3 sequence is 15 residues long. The CDR3 protein is CASSPPRGTNTEAFF. The DNA for the CDR3 is TGTGCCAGCTCACCACCGCGGGGGACGAACACTGAAGCTTTCTTT.

The V and J genes are TRBV5-1 and TRBJ1-1, with D tentatively TRBD1 (6 bases). This CDR3 is built from 16 residues. The V gene lost 4 bases and the J gene lost 5 bases, with 21 bases spanning the gap. In germline, CDR1 is SGHRS, CDR2 YFSETQ. In DNA, the CDR3 is TGCGCCAGCAGCCCCCTTGGGAGGGACACAGGAACTGAAGCTTTCTTT. Translated: CASSPLGRDTGTEAFF.

The rearrangement joins TRBV5-4 to TRBJ1-4; 11 nucleotides match TRBD1. The CDR3 length is 14 residues. Germline CDR1 SGHNT, CDR2 YYREEE (reference sequence). The ends lost 4 bases at V and 5 bases at J; junction bases unmatched: 1. The CDR3 reads CASSGTGGNEKLFF. DNA for the CDR3: TGTGCCAGCAGCGGGACAGGGGGGAATGAAAAACTGTTTTTT.

This clone has just a few counts. The rearrangement links TRBV28 to TRBJ1-2; 7 bases map to TRBD1. Germline V gene data show CDR1 as MDHEN and CDR2 as SYDVKM. This CDR3 is 15 amino acids long. V lost 4 bases to trimming and J lost 5 bases; unmatched junction nucleotides: 10. The CDR3 DNA follows: TGTGCCAGCAGTTCCTTGACAGGGTTTCCGTATGGCTACACCTTC. Encoded protein: CASSSLTGFPYGYTF.

The chain couples TRBV5-1 to TRBJ2-7, with D perhaps matching TRBD2 (6 bases). Trimming left V 4 bases short and J 5 bases short, with 10 bases between. Germline assignment: CDR1 SGHRS and CDR2 YFSETQ. The CDR3 is 12 amino acids. The CDR3 DNA is TGCGCCAGCAGCCTAGGACTAAACGAGCAGTACTTC. Protein: CASSLGLNEQYF.

The rearrangement links TRBV2 to TRBJ2-5, with D hard to call. The V gene's germline CDR1 is SNHLY and CDR2 FYNNEI. The length of the CDR3 is 12 residues. V dropped 1 base and J dropped 2 bases, with 2 bases sitting between them. The CDR3 DNA sequence: TGTGCCAGCAGTGAAGTACAAGAGACCCAGTACTTC. As protein: CASSEVQETQYF.

The V call is TRBV5-1, the J call TRBJ1-3; D gene unclear. The CDR3 consists of 15 residues. CDR1 is SGHRS, CDR2 YFSETQ, per germline. Between the trimmed V and J ends, which lost 4 bases and 0 bases, there was a span of 11 bases. The CDR3 here is CASSPTAFSGNTIYF. The CDR3, as DNA: TGCGCCAGCAGCCCTACAGCTTTCTCTGGAAACACCATATATTTT. The whole variable domain, filled in from reference TRBV5-1 and TRBJ1-3, reads KAGVTQTPRYLIKTRGQQVTLSCSPISGHRSVSWYQQTPGQGLQFLFEYFSETQRNKGNFPGRFSGRQFSNSRSEMNVSTLELGDSALYLCASSPTAFSGNTIYFGEGSWLTVV.

V and J are TRBV7-2 and TRBJ2-1; TRBD2 agrees at 7 bases. The CDR3 has 12 residues. Germline V gene data show CDR1 as SGHTA and CDR2 as FQGNSA. V was pared by 0 bases and J by 16 bases, with 6 bases of the junction left unmatched. The CDR3 coding sequence is TGTGCCAGCAGCTTAGCGTGGGGGGGAGCTTTCTTC. It specifies CASSLAWGGAFF.

V and J are TRBV11-3 and TRBJ2-7, with 8 bases fitting TRBD1. V trimming: 4 bases; J trimming: 4 bases; junction bases outside the gene matches: 3. The CDR3 sequence is 13 residues long. Germline lookup yields CDR1 SGHNT and CDR2 YENEEA. The CDR3 bases are TGTGCCAGCAGCTCCCGGACAGGGTACGAGCAGTACTTC. Residues: CASSSRTGYEQYF. Based on the CDR3 plus reference TRBV11-3 and TRBJ2-7, the full variable domain is EAGVVQSPRYKIIEKKQPVAFWCNPISGHNTLYWYLQNLGQGPELLIRYENEEAVDDSQLPKDRFSAERLKGVDSTLKIQPAELGDSAVYLCASSSRTGYEQYFGPGTRLTVT.

The chain joins TRBV7-2 to TRBJ2-5; D ambiguous. Germline CDR1 and CDR2: SGHTA and FQGNSA. The CDR3 extends over 12 amino acids. V was pared by 3 bases and J by 6 bases, with 8 bases between. CDR3 region: CASSFSRKTQYF. CDR3 nucleotides: TGTGCCAGCAGCTTCAGCAGGAAGACCCAGTACTTC.

This chain connects TRBV19 to TRBJ1-5; D ambiguous. The CDR3 loop spans 13 amino acids. Deletions cut 6 bases from V and 3 bases from J, with 9 bases between. CDR1 LNHDA and CDR2 SQIVND come from the germline V gene (reference sequence). This CDR3 reads CASSYRDNQPQHF. The CDR3 bases are TGTGCCAGTAGCTACCGGGACAATCAGCCCCAGCATTTT.

The chain carries TRBV6-6 and TRBJ2-1, with 13 nucleotides matching TRBD2. The CDR3 sequence is 15 residues long. V lost 4 bases and J lost 9; bases outside the gene matches: 6. Germline V gene lookup returns CDR1 MNHNY and CDR2 SVGAGI (reference sequence). CDR3 region: CASSSGLAGVSEQFF. CDR3 DNA sequence: TGTGCCAGCAGTTCTGGACTAGCGGGAGTTAGTGAGCAGTTCTTC.

The table lists this clone with a count of one. The rearrangement links TRBV10-3 to TRBJ1-4, with 7 bases fitting TRBD1. Unmatched junction bases numbered 6, after V lost 10 bases and J lost 4 bases. The CDR3 is 13 residues long. The V gene's germline CDR1 is ENHRY and CDR2 SYGVKD. For the CDR3, the DNA is TGTGCCACGGGGACAGTTAATAATGAAAAACTGTTTTTT. Protein sequence: CATGTVNNEKLFF.

V usage is TRBV4-1 and J usage is TRBJ2-7; TRBD2 matches 12 bases. Germline V lookup: CDR1 MGHRA, CDR2 YSYEKL. The CDR3 sequence is 15 residues long. Trimming removed 1 base from V and 2 bases from J; junction bases left unmatched: 0. The DNA of the CDR3 is TGCGCCAGCAGCCAAGGACTAGCGGGGGCCTACGAGCAGTACTTC. Translating gives CASSQGLAGAYEQYF.

V is TRBV19 and J is TRBJ1-5; D is unclear. V was shortened by 1 base and J by 7 bases, with 11 bases between the two germline ends. This CDR3 is built from 14 residues. CDR1 LNHDA and CDR2 SQIVND come from the germline V gene (reference sequence). In DNA form, the CDR3 reads TGTGCCAGTAGTATAGTGTTGAGTGTGCAGCCCCAGCATTTT. Its translation is CASSIVLSVQPQHF.

This chain uses TRBV5-4 with TRBJ1-1, with D tentatively TRBD1 (5 bases). Trimming removed 2 bases from V and 4 bases from J, with 15 bases in between. Germline V lookup: CDR1 SGHNT, CDR2 YYREEE (reference sequence). This CDR3 has 15 residues. CDR3 amino acids: CASSFSRVLGTEAFF. Written as DNA, the CDR3 is TGTGCCAGCAGCTTCTCCAGGGTCTTAGGCACTGAAGCTTTCTTT.

V usage is TRBV19 and J usage is TRBJ2-3; 9 nucleotides match TRBD2. Losses at the gene ends were 7 bases for V and 0 bases for J; bases not matched to a gene: 5. CDR1 is LNHDA and CDR2 is SQIVND in the germline V gene (reference sequence). The CDR3 sequence is 15 residues long. The CDR3 reads CASTVAGESTDTQYF. CDR3 bases: TGTGCCAGTACAGTAGCGGGAGAGAGCACAGATACGCAGTATTTT. The whole variable domain, filled in from reference TRBV19 and TRBJ2-3, reads DGGITQSPKYLFRKEGQNVTLSCEQNLNHDAMYWYRQDPGQGLRLIYYSQIVNDFQKGDIAEGYSVSREKKESFPLTVTSAQKNPTAFYLCASTVAGESTDTQYFGPGTRLTVL.

This sequence joins TRBV15 and TRBJ2-7; TRBD2 is a possible D gene (6 bases). Trimming removed 8 bases at V and 0 bases at J, with 17 bases between. The germline V gene has CDR1 LNHNV and CDR2 YYDKDF (reference sequence). The CDR3 runs to 15 residues. The CDR3 sequence is CATRMGRDLSYEQYF. The DNA for the CDR3 is TGTGCCACCCGAATGGGGCGGGATCTCTCCTACGAGCAGTACTTC.

The V gene is TRBV3-1 (or the pseudogene TRBV3-2), the J gene TRBJ1-5, with TRBD1 as a possible D gene (5 bases). Germline V gene data show CDR1 as LGHDT and CDR2 as YNNKEL (reference sequence). The CDR3 sequence is 15 residues long. V was shortened by 0 bases and J by 5 bases, with 11 bases between the two germline ends. CDR3 region: CASSQEGGVDQPQHF. The CDR3 DNA sequence: TGTGCCAGCAGCCAAGAGGGGGGAGTCGATCAGCCCCAGCATTTT.

The chain has TRBV19 and TRBJ2-1; 10 bases map to TRBD1. Unmatched junction bases numbered 3, after V lost 4 bases and J lost 0 bases. The germline gives CDR1 LNHDA, CDR2 SQIVND (reference sequence). The CDR3 covers 16 residues. CDR3 in amino acids: CASSRGTGASYNEQFF. CDR3 sequence (DNA): TGTGCCAGTAGTAGAGGGACAGGGGCCTCCTACAATGAGCAGTTCTTC.

V and J are TRBV19 and TRBJ1-5; TRBD1 matches at 9 bases. This CDR3 spans 14 amino acids. Per germline, CDR1 LNHDA and CDR2 SQIVND (reference sequence). The V gene end was trimmed by 5 bases and the J gene end by 10 bases; junction bases not matched to a gene: 9. CDR3 protein: CASSSGQGLRPQHF. The DNA for the CDR3 is TGTGCCAGTAGTTCCGGACAGGGGCTCCGACCCCAGCATTTT.

The rearrangement links TRBV7-2 to TRBJ2-2; 8 bases fit TRBD1. The CDR3 sequence is 13 residues long. V lost 8 bases, J lost 1 base, and 0 bases stayed unmatched. CDR1 SGHTA and CDR2 FQGNSA come from the germline V gene. Here the CDR3 reads CASGQGNTGELFF. CDR3 sequence (DNA): TGTGCCAGCGGACAGGGGAACACCGGGGAGCTGTTTTTT. The variable domain in full, with the rest retrieved from reference TRBV7-2 and TRBJ2-2, is GAGVSQSPSNKVTEKGKDVELRCDPISGHTALYWYRQSLGQGLEFLIYFQGNSAPDKSGLPSDRFSAERTGGSVSTLTIQRTQQEDSAVYLCASGQGNTGELFFGEGSRLTVL.

The CDR3 DNA sequence: TGTGCCAGCAGTACTCAACAGTTCCACTATGGCTACACCTTC. Protein product: CASSTQQFHYGYTF. The gene calls are TRBV6-6 and TRBJ1-2; D not certain. The length of the CDR3 is 14 residues. The V and J ends lost 5 bases and 3 bases respectively, with 13 bases between them. Germline CDR1 is MNHNY and CDR2 is SVGAGI (reference sequence).

The DNA for the CDR3 is TGTGCCAGCAGCGTGGACTTACTCTCTGGGGCCAACGTCCTGACTTTC. This translates into CASSVDLLSGANVLTF. The V gene is TRBV3-1 (or the pseudogene TRBV3-2), the J gene TRBJ2-6, with D perhaps TRBD2 (5 bases). The CDR3 extends over 16 amino acids. Germline CDR1 LGHDT, CDR2 YNNKEL (reference sequence). The V gene lost 5 bases and the J gene lost 0 bases, with 11 bases spanning the gap.